The rows below give T cell receptor beta chains drawn from one sample of a study of response to subunit inactivated influenza vaccine. TCRdb re-derived calls from the RT-PCR reads in MiXCR, one entry per CDR3 protein. Seen here are 590,000 or so distinct CDR3 sequences, 14% observed once, and the top ten hold 7.5% to 8%. Material: PBMCs from blood, obtained about 14 days before vaccination. These receptors were taken from a man aged 45-65 years who received an inactivated influenza vaccine. Each CDR3 is given without its conserved first and last residue. The order of the fields is CDR3 protein, CDR3 length, J gene, clone size, V gene. Clone size is given for some rows only: seen once, a few or many times, or a class if the clone is expanded.

cdr3_aa: ASSLQISNTEAF
cdr3_length: 12
j_call: TRBJ1-1
clone_size: NA
v_call: TRBV5-1

cdr3_aa: ASSQQGANQPQH
cdr3_length: 12
j_call: TRBJ1-5
clone_size: NA
v_call: TRBV7-9

cdr3_aa: ASSPGGGTEETQY
cdr3_length: 13
j_call: TRBJ2-5
clone_size: NA
v_call: TRBV7-2

cdr3_aa: ASSQGRSSNQPQH
cdr3_length: 13
j_call: TRBJ1-5
clone_size: NA
v_call: TRBV3-1

cdr3_aa: ASSLISLGGWQF
cdr3_length: 12
j_call: TRBJ2-1
clone_size: NA
v_call: TRBV7-9

cdr3_aa: ASSLNAGFTWDEQF
cdr3_length: 14
j_call: TRBJ2-1
clone_size: NA
v_call: TRBV7-8

cdr3_aa: ASSGEAVNYGYT
cdr3_length: 12
j_call: TRBJ1-2
clone_size: few
v_call: TRBV9

cdr3_aa: ASSPPRGGTTQETQY
cdr3_length: 15
j_call: TRBJ2-5
clone_size: few
v_call: TRBV4-1

cdr3_aa: AISELRDRSTDTQY
cdr3_length: 14
j_call: TRBJ2-3
clone_size: few
v_call: TRBV10-3

cdr3_aa: AISDRATANEQF
cdr3_length: 12
j_call: TRBJ2-1
clone_size: NA
v_call: TRBV10-3

cdr3_aa: SAREGGRAYNEQF
cdr3_length: 13
j_call: TRBJ2-1
clone_size: few
v_call: TRBV20-1

cdr3_aa: SVAVLTDRAF
cdr3_length: 10
j_call: TRBJ1-1
clone_size: few
v_call: TRBV29-1

cdr3_aa: ASSLGLAGVIGNEQF
cdr3_length: 15
j_call: TRBJ2-1
clone_size: few
v_call: TRBV12-3/TRBV12-4

cdr3_aa: ASSPLHTEAF
cdr3_length: 10
j_call: TRBJ1-1
clone_size: few
v_call: TRBV7-2

cdr3_aa: ASRKSLGNIQY
cdr3_length: 11
j_call: TRBJ2-4
clone_size: NA
v_call: TRBV6-1

cdr3_aa: ASTSRAWTSGSVDEQF
cdr3_length: 16
j_call: TRBJ2-1
clone_size: many
v_call: TRBV5-1

cdr3_aa: ASSRQAATNEKLF
cdr3_length: 13
j_call: TRBJ1-4
clone_size: NA
v_call: TRBV6-1

cdr3_aa: ASSSTLGNPTDTQY
cdr3_length: 14
j_call: TRBJ2-3
clone_size: NA
v_call: TRBV25-1

cdr3_aa: ASSSRQGVSTDTQY
cdr3_length: 14
j_call: TRBJ2-3
clone_size: few
v_call: TRBV27

cdr3_aa: ASSQSPGLSTDTQY
cdr3_length: 14
j_call: TRBJ2-3
clone_size: NA
v_call: TRBV7-2

cdr3_aa: ASSQERVTGNTIY
cdr3_length: 13
j_call: TRBJ1-3
clone_size: NA
v_call: TRBV3-1

cdr3_aa: SVELLGAEAF
cdr3_length: 10
j_call: TRBJ1-1
clone_size: few
v_call: TRBV29-1